This TCR beta chain was recorded in a study of beta chain features in type 1 diabetes listed by TCRdb under 2018. General notes on the study: No differences in mean age, gender distribution, total cell number or subset yield were found between patients and healthy donors. Across all samples, almost 110 million sorted cells were examined, and cell number per subset correlated strongly with RNA yield. In the study, TCRB repertoires of sorted circulating CD4+ T cell subsets from recently diagnosed type 1 diabetes patients were compared with those of matched healthy donors. Regulatory and stem cell-like memory subsets were isolated from only 8 patients and roughly 8 healthy donors, whereas naive and central memory subsets came from all 30 or so donors. Study-wide findings and limitations: Only small numbers of individuals were included in the HLA sub-analyses, which left unresolved whether HLA type had any influence on TCRB rearrangement. At VDJ recombination sites, patients with type 1 diabetes made fewer insertions and deleted more nucleotides, a pattern implying thymic rearrangement abnormalities. Naive, central memory and regulatory TCRB repertoires appeared more similar among patients than among healthy donors. PCR may preferentially amplify shorter templates, but because patient and control samples were amplified and corrected together, any resulting skew would affect both groups equally. Because cDNA was sequenced instead of genomic DNA, activated cells with high expression could be over-represented, although the groups did not differ in activation or CD3 levels. Type 1 diabetes patients showed a moderate but significant shortening of TCRB CDR3 length in all four CD4+ subsets.

Remarks on this clone: The antigen it recognizes is unknown. The sample holds no much larger clone one base away, and base qualities are not on file.

Each donor gave one peripheral blood draw, approximately 0.11 L on average, collected into heparinised tubes. A BD FACSAria II was used to sort naive, central memory, regulatory and stem cell-like memory CD4+ T cells with a panel that included CD45RO, CCR7, CD25, CD127, CD95 and CD27. A purity above 95% was achieved for all sorted populations. PBMCs were isolated right away by Lymphoprep density gradient centrifugation and were stained directly, without culture. So that batch effects would be minimized, each experiment stained and sorted samples in pairs, pairing one healthy donor with one patient. Via the germline V gene, CDR1 is MNHEY and CDR2 SVGAGI. The CDR3 spans 14 residues, from the cysteine through the phenylalanine. The kept DNA is CDR3 alone, 42 bases in frame from the first base. Germline trimming amounts to 6 bases on V and 6 bases on J, with 6 as the count of junction bases outside the gene matches.

The entire isolated RNA was reverse transcribed using the High Capacity cDNA Reverse Transcription Kit, and thus expressed TCRB transcripts were sequenced. Naive, central memory and regulatory T cell samples underwent deep immunoSEQ sequencing, averaging around 3.6 million total reads per sample. Sorted cells were lysed in RLT buffer and RNA was extracted with DNase-treated RNeasy Micro or Mini kits, depending on cell number. Each cell subset was processed separately to prevent cross-contamination, with patient and healthy donor samples processed together. The immunoSEQ multiplex PCR was used to amplify TCRB sequences from cDNA, generating 87-bp fragments that spanned the CDR3 region. Sequencing of the amplicons was done on the Illumina HiSeq platform. The source study handled its data this way. PCR bias was computationally corrected using synthetic template baselines, reads within Hamming distance 2 were collapsed, and singletons that could not be merged were discarded. Reads were aligned against IMGT so that V, D and J genes, CDR3 length and insertions or deletions at six rearrangement sites could be assigned. Within each subset, clonotype counts were normalized to the number of sorted cells before true diversity and Gini coefficients were calculated with the tcR R package. Repertoire sharing was quantified using the overlap coefficient calculated on TCRB nucleotide sequences. Out-of-frame TCRB sequences from naive cells were analyzed as a proxy for the pre-selection repertoire. TCRdb re-hosts the immuneACCESS table, in-frame sequences only. Its copies lack some clones; in the studies checked, an unresolved V gene accounts for under half of them, and the cause for the rest is not known. That table is the source of V, J and clone size, and D and trimming were worked out from the DNA. The sample includes about 470,000 clones, with approximately 30% observed a single time. About 0.065% of the sample rests with the top ten.

This clonotype was sampled from a man younger than 30 in good health. Sequenced material: naive CD4+ T cells from blood. According to the study, the label for this sample's cell subset or site signals: true naive CD4+ T cells. This sequence uses TRBV6-5 and TRBJ1-5; TRBD1 agrees with 9 junctional bases. The DNA sequence is given as TGTGCCAGCAGGCCGACAGGGGGAGGTCAGCCCCAGCATTTT. Its product reads: CASRPTGGGQPQHF.